The clone carrying this T cell receptor (beta chain) was detected only a few times. The antigen is not known. The PCR employed 60 Vbeta primers together with 13 Jbeta primers. The method was immunoSEQ multiplex PCR; TCRdb's version includes in-frame clones alone and lacks a portion of them. The data show roughly 150,000 clones, with roughly 87% seen just once and around 4.1% held by the top ten. The sample is drawn from a study of cytomegalovirus exposure and HLA in healthy donors. General study findings and limits: Some TCR beta chains (164 of them) were listed as cytomegalovirus-associated. In terms of immune exposure information, only CMV serostatus was available.

CDR3 length: 14 amino acids. CDR1 and CDR2 from the germline V gene are SEHNR and FQNEAQ (reference sequence). J lost 8 bases, V lost 11 bases, and 14 bases had no gene match. Every donor was a healthy person donating bone marrow. The material sequenced was PBMCs. The rearrangement links TRBV7-9 to TRBJ2-1; 8 nucleotides line up with TRBD2. The source is a man between 45 and 60 years old in good health and CMV-seropositive. Here the CDR3 reads CAVTPGLEVYEQFF. CDR3 nucleotide sequence: TGTGCCGTCACTCCGGGACTAGAAGTCTATGAGCAGTTCTTC.